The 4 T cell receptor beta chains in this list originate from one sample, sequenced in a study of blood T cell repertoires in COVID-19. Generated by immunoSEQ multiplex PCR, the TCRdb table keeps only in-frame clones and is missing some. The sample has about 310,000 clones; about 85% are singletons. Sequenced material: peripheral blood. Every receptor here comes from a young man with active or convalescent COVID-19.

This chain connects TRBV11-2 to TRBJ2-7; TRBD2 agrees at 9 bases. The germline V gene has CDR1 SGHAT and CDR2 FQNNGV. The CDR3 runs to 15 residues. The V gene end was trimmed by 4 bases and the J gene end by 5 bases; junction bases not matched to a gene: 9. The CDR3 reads CASSSRVAGVDEQYF. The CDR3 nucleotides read TGTGCCAGCAGCTCCCGGGTAGCGGGAGTCGACGAGCAGTACTTC.

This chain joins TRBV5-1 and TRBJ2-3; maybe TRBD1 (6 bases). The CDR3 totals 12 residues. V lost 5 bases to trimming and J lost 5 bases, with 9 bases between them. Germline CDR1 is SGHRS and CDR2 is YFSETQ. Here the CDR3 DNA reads TGCGCCAGCAGAACACAGGGAGATACGCAGTATTTT. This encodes CASRTQGDTQYF.

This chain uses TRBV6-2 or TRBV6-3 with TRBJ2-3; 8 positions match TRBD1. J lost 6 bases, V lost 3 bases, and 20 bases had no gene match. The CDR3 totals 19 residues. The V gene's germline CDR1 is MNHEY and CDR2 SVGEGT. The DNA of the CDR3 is TGTGCCAGCAGTTATTTGCAGGGGGCTATGGTGTGGGCCAGCGATACGCAGTATTTT. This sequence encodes CASSYLQGAMVWASDTQYF.

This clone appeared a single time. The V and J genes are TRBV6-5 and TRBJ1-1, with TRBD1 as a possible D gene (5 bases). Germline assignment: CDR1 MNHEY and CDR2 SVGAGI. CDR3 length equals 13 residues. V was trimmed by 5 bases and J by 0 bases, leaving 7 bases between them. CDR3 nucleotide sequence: TGTGCCAGCAGTCGGACAATGAACACTGAAGCTTTCTTT. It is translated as CASSRTMNTEAFF.